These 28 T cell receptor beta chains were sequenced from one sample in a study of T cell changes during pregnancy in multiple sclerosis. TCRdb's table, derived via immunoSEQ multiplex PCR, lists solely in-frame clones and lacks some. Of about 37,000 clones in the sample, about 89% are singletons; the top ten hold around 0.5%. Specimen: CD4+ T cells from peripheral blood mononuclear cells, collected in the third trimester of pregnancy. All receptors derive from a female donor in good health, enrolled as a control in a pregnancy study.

CDR3 sequence reads: CASAIQAGSNQPQHF. The CDR3 DNA reads TGTGCCAGCGCCATCCAGGCGGGAAGCAATCAGCCCCAGCATTTT. V usage is TRBV11-2 and J usage is TRBJ1-5, with D uncertain. The CDR3 is 15 residues long. Trimming took 8 bases from V and 1 from J, leaving 15 bases between them. Per the germline V gene, CDR1 is SGHAT and CDR2 is FQNNGV. Filled out from reference TRBV11-2 and TRBJ1-5, the complete variable domain reads EAGVAQSPRYKIIEKRQSVAFWCNPISGHATLYWYQQILGQGPKLLIQFQNNGVVDDSQLPKDRFSAERLKGVDSTLKIQPAKLEDSAVYLCASAIQAGSNQPQHFGDGTRLSIL.

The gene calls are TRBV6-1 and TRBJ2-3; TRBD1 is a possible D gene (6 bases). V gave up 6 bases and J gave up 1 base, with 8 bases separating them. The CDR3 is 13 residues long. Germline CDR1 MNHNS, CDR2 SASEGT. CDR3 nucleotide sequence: TGTGCCAGCAGGAGGACAGGCACAGATACGCAGTATTTT. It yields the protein CASRRTGTDTQYF.

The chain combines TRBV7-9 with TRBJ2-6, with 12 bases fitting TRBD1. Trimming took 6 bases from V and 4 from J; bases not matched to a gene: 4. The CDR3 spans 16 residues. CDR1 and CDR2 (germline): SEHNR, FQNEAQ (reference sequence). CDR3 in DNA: TGTGCCAGCAGGGGGACAGGGGGCGCCGGGGCCAACGTCCTGACTTTC. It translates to CASRGTGGAGANVLTF.

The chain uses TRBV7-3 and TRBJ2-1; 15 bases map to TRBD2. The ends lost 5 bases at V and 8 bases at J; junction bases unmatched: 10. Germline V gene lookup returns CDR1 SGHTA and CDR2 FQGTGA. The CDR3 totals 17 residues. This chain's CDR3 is CASSPTRTSGGADEQFF. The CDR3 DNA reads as TGTGCCAGCAGCCCAACCCGGACTAGCGGGGGGGCAGATGAGCAGTTCTTC.

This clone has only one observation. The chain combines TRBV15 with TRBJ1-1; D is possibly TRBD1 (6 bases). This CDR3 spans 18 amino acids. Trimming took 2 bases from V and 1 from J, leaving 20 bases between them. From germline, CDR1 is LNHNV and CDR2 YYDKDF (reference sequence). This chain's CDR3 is CATSRQRNGGLPNTEAFF. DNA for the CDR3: TGTGCCACCAGCAGACAACGTAATGGGGGCCTCCCGAACACTGAAGCTTTCTTT.

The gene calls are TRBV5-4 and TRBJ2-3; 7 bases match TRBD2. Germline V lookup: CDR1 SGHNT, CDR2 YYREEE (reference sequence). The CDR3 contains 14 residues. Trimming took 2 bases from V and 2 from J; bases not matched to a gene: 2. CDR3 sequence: CASSFGTNTDTQYF. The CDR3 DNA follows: TGTGCCAGCAGCTTCGGGACTAACACAGATACGCAGTATTTT.

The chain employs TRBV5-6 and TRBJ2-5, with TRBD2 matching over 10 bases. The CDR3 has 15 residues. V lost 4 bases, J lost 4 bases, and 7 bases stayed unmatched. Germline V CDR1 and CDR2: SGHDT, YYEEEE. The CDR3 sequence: CASSAYGLAAETQYF. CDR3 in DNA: TGTGCCAGCAGCGCCTACGGACTAGCGGCAGAGACCCAGTACTTC.

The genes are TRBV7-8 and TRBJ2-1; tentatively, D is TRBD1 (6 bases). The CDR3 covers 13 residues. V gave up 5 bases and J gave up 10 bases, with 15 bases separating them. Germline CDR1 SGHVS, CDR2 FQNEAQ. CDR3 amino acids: CASSLRGTREQFF. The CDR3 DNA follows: TGTGCCAGCAGCCTCAGAGGGACAAGGGAGCAGTTCTTC.

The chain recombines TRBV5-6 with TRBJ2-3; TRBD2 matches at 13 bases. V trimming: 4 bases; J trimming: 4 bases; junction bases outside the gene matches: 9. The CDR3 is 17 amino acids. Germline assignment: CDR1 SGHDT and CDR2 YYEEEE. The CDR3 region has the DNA TGTGCCAGCAGCCGGACTAGCGGGAGTGGGAACGCAGATACGCAGTATTTT. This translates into CASSRTSGSGNADTQYF.

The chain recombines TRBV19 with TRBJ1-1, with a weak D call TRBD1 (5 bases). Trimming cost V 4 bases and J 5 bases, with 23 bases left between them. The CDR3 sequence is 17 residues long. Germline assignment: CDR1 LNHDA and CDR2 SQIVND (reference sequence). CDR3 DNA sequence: TGTGCCAGTAGTAGTGGGTCCCAGGGCGGTGGTTTGACTGAAGCTTTCTTT. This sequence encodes CASSSGSQGGGLTEAFF.

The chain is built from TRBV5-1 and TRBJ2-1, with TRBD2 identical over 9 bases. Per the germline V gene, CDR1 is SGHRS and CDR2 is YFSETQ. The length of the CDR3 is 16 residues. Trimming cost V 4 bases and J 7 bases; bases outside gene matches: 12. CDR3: CASSPWGLAGMNEQFF. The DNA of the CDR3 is TGCGCCAGCAGCCCCTGGGGCCTAGCGGGGATGAATGAGCAGTTCTTC. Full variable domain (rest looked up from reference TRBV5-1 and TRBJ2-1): KAGVTQTPRYLIKTRGQQVTLSCSPISGHRSVSWYQQTPGQGLQFLFEYFSETQRNKGNFPGRFSGRQFSNSRSEMNVSTLELGDSALYLCASSPWGLAGMNEQFFGPGTRLTVL.

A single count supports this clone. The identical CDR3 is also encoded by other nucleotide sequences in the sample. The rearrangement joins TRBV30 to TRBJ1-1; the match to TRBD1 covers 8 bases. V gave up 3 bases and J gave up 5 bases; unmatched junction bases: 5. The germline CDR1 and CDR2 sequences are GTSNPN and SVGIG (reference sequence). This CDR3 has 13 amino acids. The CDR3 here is CAWRDRGRTEAFF. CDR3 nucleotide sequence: TGTGCCTGGAGAGACAGGGGAAGGACTGAAGCTTTCTTT.

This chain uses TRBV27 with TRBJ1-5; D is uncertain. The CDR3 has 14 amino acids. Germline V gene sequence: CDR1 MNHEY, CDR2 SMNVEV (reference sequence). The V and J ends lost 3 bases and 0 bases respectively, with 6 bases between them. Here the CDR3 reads CASSFLSSNQPQHF. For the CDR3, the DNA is TGTGCCAGCAGTTTCCTCTCTAGCAATCAGCCCCAGCATTTT.

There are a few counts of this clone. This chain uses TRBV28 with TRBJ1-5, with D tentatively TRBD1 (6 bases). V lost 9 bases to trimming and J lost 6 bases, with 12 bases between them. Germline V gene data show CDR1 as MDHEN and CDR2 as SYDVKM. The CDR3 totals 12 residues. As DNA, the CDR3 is TGTGCCAGTAAGGGGGGGAGTCAGCCCCAGCATTTT. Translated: CASKGGSQPQHF.

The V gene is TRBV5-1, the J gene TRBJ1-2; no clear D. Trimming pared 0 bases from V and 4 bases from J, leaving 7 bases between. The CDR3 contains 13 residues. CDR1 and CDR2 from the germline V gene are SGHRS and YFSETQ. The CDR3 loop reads CASSLGQVYGYTF. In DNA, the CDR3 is TGCGCCAGCAGCTTGGGGCAAGTCTATGGCTACACCTTC. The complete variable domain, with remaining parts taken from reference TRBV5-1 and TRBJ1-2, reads KAGVTQTPRYLIKTRGQQVTLSCSPISGHRSVSWYQQTPGQGLQFLFEYFSETQRNKGNFPGRFSGRQFSNSRSEMNVSTLELGDSALYLCASSLGQVYGYTFGSGTRLTVV.

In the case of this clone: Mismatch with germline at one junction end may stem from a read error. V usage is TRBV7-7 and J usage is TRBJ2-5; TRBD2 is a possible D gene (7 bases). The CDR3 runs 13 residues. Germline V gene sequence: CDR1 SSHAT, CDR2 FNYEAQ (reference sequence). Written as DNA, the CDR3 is TGTGCTAGCAGCTTGGACGGGGAGGGGGAGCAGTACTTC. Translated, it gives CASSLDGEGEQYF. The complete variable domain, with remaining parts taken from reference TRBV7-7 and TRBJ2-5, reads GAGVSQSPRYKVTKRGQDVTLRCDPISSHATLYWYQQALGQGPEFLTYFNYEAQPDKSGLPSDRFSAERPEGSISTLTIQRTEQRDSAMYRCASSLDGEGEQYFGPGTRLLVL.

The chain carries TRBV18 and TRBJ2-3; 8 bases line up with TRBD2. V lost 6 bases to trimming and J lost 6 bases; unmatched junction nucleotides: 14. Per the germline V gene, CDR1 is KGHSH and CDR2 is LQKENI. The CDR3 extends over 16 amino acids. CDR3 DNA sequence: TGTGCCAGCTCTCCCACCGGGACTAGGGGTTCGGATACGCAGTATTTT. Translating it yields CASSPTGTRGSDTQYF.

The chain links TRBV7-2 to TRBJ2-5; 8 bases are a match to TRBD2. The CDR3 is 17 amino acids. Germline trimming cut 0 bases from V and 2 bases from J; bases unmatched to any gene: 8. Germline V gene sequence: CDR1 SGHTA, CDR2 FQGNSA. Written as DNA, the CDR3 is TGTGCCAGCAGCTTAGCAGCTAGCGGGTCACATCAAGAGACCCAGTACTTC. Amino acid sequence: CASSLAASGSHQETQYF.

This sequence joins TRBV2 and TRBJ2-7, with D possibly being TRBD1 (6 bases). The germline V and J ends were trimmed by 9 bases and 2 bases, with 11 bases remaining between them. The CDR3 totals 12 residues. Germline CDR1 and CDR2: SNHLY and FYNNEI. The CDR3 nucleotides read TGTGCCAGTAGACAGGTTACCTACGAGCAGTACTTC. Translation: CASRQVTYEQYF.

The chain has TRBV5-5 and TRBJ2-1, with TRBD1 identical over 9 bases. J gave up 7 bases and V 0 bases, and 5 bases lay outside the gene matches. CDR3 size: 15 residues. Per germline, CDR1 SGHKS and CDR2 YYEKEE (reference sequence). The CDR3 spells CASSLVPTGGNEQFF. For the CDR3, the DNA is TGTGCCAGCAGCTTGGTCCCGACAGGGGGTAATGAGCAGTTCTTC.

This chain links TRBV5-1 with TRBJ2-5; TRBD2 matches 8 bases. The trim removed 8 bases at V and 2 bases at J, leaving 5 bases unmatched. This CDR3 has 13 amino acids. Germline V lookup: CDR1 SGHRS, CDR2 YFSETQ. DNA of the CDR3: TGCGCCAGTAGCGGGGAGGATCAAGAGACCCAGTACTTC. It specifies CASSGEDQETQYF.

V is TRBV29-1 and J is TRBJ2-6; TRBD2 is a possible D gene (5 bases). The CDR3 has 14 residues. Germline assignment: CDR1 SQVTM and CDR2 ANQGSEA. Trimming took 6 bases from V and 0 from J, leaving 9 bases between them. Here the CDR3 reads CSVGRDSGANVLTF. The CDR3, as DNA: TGCAGCGTCGGCCGGGACTCTGGGGCCAACGTCCTGACTTTC.

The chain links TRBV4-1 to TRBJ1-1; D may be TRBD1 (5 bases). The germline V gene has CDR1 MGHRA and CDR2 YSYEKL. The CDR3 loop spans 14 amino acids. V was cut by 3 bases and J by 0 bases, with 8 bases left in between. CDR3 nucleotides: TGCGCCAGCAGCCAGAAGGGGATGAACACTGAAGCTTTCTTT. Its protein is CASSQKGMNTEAFF.

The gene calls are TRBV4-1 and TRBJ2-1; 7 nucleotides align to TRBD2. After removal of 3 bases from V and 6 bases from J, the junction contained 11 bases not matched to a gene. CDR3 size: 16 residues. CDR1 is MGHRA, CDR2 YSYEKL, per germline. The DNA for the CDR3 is TGCGCCAGCAGCCAGGGCGGGAGAACGCTACTCAATGAGCAGTTCTTC. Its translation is CASSQGGRTLLNEQFF.

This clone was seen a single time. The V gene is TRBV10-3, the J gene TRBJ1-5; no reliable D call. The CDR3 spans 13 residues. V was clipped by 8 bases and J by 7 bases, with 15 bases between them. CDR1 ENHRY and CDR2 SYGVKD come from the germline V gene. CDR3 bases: TGTGCCATCCGGGAGGTGGAAAAACAGCCCCAGCATTTT. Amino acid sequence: CAIREVEKQPQHF.

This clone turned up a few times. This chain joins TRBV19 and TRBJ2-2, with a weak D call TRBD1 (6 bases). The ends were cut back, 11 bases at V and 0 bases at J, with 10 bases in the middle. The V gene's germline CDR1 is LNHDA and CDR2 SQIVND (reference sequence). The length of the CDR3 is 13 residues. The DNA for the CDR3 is TGTGCCTGCAGGGGTACGAACACCGGGGAGCTGTTTTTT. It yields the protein CACRGTNTGELFF.

As DNA, the CDR3 is TGCAGCGGACAGGGAAACTATGGCTACACCTTC. Protein: CSGQGNYGYTF. This chain uses TRBV29-1 with TRBJ1-2, with 7 bases fitting TRBD1. J gave up 2 bases and V 7 bases, and 1 base lay outside the gene matches. CDR1 is SQVTM and CDR2 is ANQGSEA in the germline V gene. This CDR3 has 11 residues. The whole variable domain, remainder taken from reference TRBV29-1 and TRBJ1-2, is SAVISQKPSRDICQRGTSLTIQCQVDSQVTMMFWYRQQPGQSLTLIATANQGSEATYESGFVIDKFPISRPNLTFSTLTVSNMSPEDSSIYLCSGQGNYGYTFGSGTRLTVV.

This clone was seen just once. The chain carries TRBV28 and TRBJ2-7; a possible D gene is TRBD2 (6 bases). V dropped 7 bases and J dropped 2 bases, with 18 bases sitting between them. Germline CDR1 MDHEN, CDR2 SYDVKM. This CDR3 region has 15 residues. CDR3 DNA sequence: TGTGCCAGCAACAACGGCGGGATCGGGGCCTACGAGCAGTACTTC. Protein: CASNNGGIGAYEQYF.